The rows below give T cell receptor beta chains drawn from one sample of a study of T cell responses to AZD1222 COVID-19 vaccine. This table comes from immunoSEQ multiplex PCR, and its TCRdb copy is limited to in-frame clones, with some not included. The table includes more than 95,000 clones, around 89% detected once. Sequenced material: peripheral blood, taken on day 0 of AZD1222 vaccination. The source of these receptors is an adult in good health. Each CDR3 is given with its conserved first and last residue. The order of the fields is V gene, clone size, D gene, J gene, CDR3 DNA, CDR3 protein. The D gene is left open where the match is weak. Only part of the rows carry a size: once, few, many, or a class if the clone is expanded.

V gene: TRBV7-7
clone size: -
D gene: -
J gene: TRBJ2-5
CDR3 DNA: TGTGCTAGCAGCTCTGGGCCACACCAAGAGACCCAGTACTTC
CDR3 protein: CASSSGPHQETQYF

V gene: TRBV9
clone size: -
D gene: TRBD1
J gene: TRBJ2-7
CDR3 DNA: TGTGCCAGCAGCGTAGATAACAGGGGCTACGAGCAGTACTTC
CDR3 protein: CASSVDNRGYEQYF

V gene: TRBV11-2
clone size: -
D gene: -
J gene: TRBJ2-4
CDR3 DNA: TGTGCCAGCTCGGAGTCCCTAGCCAAAAACATTCAGTACTTC
CDR3 protein: CASSESLAKNIQYF

V gene: TRBV24-1
clone size: -
D gene: -
J gene: TRBJ1-3
CDR3 DNA: TGTGCCACCAGTGGTAGTTGGGACTCTGGAAACACCATATATTTT
CDR3 protein: CATSGSWDSGNTIYF

V gene: TRBV28
clone size: -
D gene: -
J gene: TRBJ2-7
CDR3 DNA: TGTGCCAGCAGTAGTCAACGGCCTTCCCTTTACGAGCAGTACTTC
CDR3 protein: CASSSQRPSLYEQYF

V gene: TRBV24-1
clone size: -
D gene: TRBD1
J gene: TRBJ1-5
CDR3 DNA: TGTGCCACCAGTGACCCCCGACAGGGTAGCAATCAGCCCCAGCATTTT
CDR3 protein: CATSDPRQGSNQPQHF

V gene: TRBV28
clone size: -
D gene: TRBD2
J gene: TRBJ2-1
CDR3 DNA: TGTGCCAGCAGACCGGGACTAGCGAAAAGCAATGAGCAGTTCTTC
CDR3 protein: CASRPGLAKSNEQFF

V gene: TRBV28
clone size: -
D gene: -
J gene: TRBJ1-3
CDR3 DNA: TGTGCCAGCAGTTTAGGGGAATGGAGCTCTGGAAACACCATATATTTT
CDR3 protein: CASSLGEWSSGNTIYF

V gene: TRBV4-3
clone size: -
D gene: TRBD1
J gene: TRBJ1-1
CDR3 DNA: TGCGCCAGCACGGACAGGGGTACGATGAACACTGAAGCTTTCTTT
CDR3 protein: CASTDRGTMNTEAFF

V gene: TRBV5-4
clone size: -
D gene: -
J gene: TRBJ1-4
CDR3 DNA: TGTGCCAGCAGCTACTGGGGGACTAATGAAAAACTGTTTTTT
CDR3 protein: CASSYWGTNEKLFF

V gene: TRBV7-3
clone size: -
D gene: -
J gene: TRBJ1-5
CDR3 DNA: TGTGCCAGCAGCTTAGGATGGAATCAGCCCCAGCATTTT
CDR3 protein: CASSLGWNQPQHF

V gene: TRBV7-9
clone size: -
D gene: -
J gene: TRBJ2-3
CDR3 DNA: TGTGCCAGCAGCTCAGGAATAGCGGCCTTTGGCACAGATACGCAGTATTTT
CDR3 protein: CASSSGIAAFGTDTQYF

V gene: TRBV29-1
clone size: -
D gene: TRBD1
J gene: TRBJ2-1
CDR3 DNA: TGCAGCGTTGTTAGGACAGGGGGAGGGGACAATGAGCAGTTCTTC
CDR3 protein: CSVVRTGGGDNEQFF

V gene: TRBV6-5
clone size: -
D gene: -
J gene: TRBJ1-2
CDR3 DNA: TGTGCCAGCAGTTACTCCGGGGCCTATGGCTACACCTTC
CDR3 protein: CASSYSGAYGYTF

V gene: TRBV12-1
clone size: once
D gene: -
J gene: TRBJ1-2
CDR3 DNA: TGTGCCAGCAGCTTTGGGACAGGAGTAGAATATGGCTACACCTTC
CDR3 protein: CASSFGTGVEYGYTF

V gene: TRBV18
clone size: -
D gene: -
J gene: TRBJ2-1
CDR3 DNA: TGTGCCAGCTCACCAGACAGCCCTTTATACAATGAGCAGTTCTTC
CDR3 protein: CASSPDSPLYNEQFF

V gene: TRBV4-1
clone size: -
D gene: TRBD2
J gene: TRBJ2-3
CDR3 DNA: TGCGCCAGCAGCCCCTTCGCGGGAGGGGTAGATACGCAGTATTTT
CDR3 protein: CASSPFAGGVDTQYF

V gene: TRBV7-7
clone size: -
D gene: -
J gene: TRBJ2-5
CDR3 DNA: TGTGCCAGTAGCCCGGCAGGGTTGGAAGAGACCCAGTACTTC
CDR3 protein: CASSPAGLEETQYF

V gene: TRBV18
clone size: once
D gene: -
J gene: TRBJ1-2
CDR3 DNA: TGTGCCAGCTCAACTGGGGGGCGGTGGATCTATGGCTACACCTTC
CDR3 protein: CASSTGGRWIYGYTF

V gene: TRBV7-9
clone size: -
D gene: -
J gene: TRBJ1-2
CDR3 DNA: TGTGCCAGCAGCAAAGATAATCAGGGGTCCGGCTACACCTTC
CDR3 protein: CASSKDNQGSGYTF

V gene: TRBV6-5
clone size: once
D gene: TRBD1
J gene: TRBJ1-5
CDR3 DNA: TGTGCCAGCAGGGATGACAGGGGAACAGGTCAGCCCCAGCATTTT
CDR3 protein: CASRDDRGTGQPQHF

V gene: TRBV10-3
clone size: -
D gene: -
J gene: TRBJ1-6
CDR3 DNA: TGTGCCATCAGTGAGGGGGTGGACCCGGGCGTAGATTCACCCCTCCACTTT
CDR3 protein: CAISEGVDPGVDSPLHF

V gene: TRBV9
clone size: -
D gene: -
J gene: TRBJ1-4
CDR3 DNA: TGTGCCAGCAACTCGGGGGCTTTTAATGAAAAACTGTTTTTT
CDR3 protein: CASNSGAFNEKLFF